This record looks at one TCR beta chain sequence and its context. Its antigen is undetermined. Everyone who donated was a healthy bone marrow donor. These data belong to a study of cytomegalovirus exposure and HLA in healthy donors. General observations from the study: Analysis was carried out at a later point, and it linked a missense DCLRE1C variant to TCR beta V- and J-gene trimming. TCR beta chains numbering some 150 were designated cytomegalovirus-associated. Earlier analysis found most TCR beta V segments productive about 90% or about 30% of the time.

60 Vbeta and 13 Jbeta primers were used in PCR. This table comes from immunoSEQ multiplex PCR, and its TCRdb copy is limited to in-frame clones, with some not included. Of 150,000 to 200,000 clones listed, about 75% were seen once; the top ten hold approximately 10%. The sequenced material came from PBMCs. This TCR derives from a man between 18 and 29 years old in good health and CMV-seropositive.

The CDR3 DNA reads TGTGCCAGTAGGACACCAAACACTGAAGCTTTCTTT. Translated, it gives CASRTPNTEAFF. The rearrangement joins TRBV19 to TRBJ1-1; D is ambiguous. This CDR3 has 12 residues. Per the germline V gene, CDR1 is LNHDA and CDR2 is SQIVND (reference sequence). Trimming cost V 6 bases and J 2 bases, with 7 bases left between them.